This T cell receptor (beta chain) is from a study of blood T cells in healthy people across ages. Across the whole study: Template switching recovered approximately one barcoded beta molecule for every two T cells.

Overall study results and limits: Roughly linearly, TCR beta diversity per million T cells fell as age increased. Without sorted subsets, naive and antigen-experienced compartments could not be conclusively compared. Both higher diversity and more naive CD4+ cells marked long-lived donors when set against aged donors.

The ends were cut back, 5 bases at V and 4 bases at J, with 14 bases in the middle. The germline V gene has CDR1 SGHTA and CDR2 FQGNSA. The CDR3 is 15 residues long. To note about this clonotype: Its antigen is unknown.

PCR was performed a second time for about 7 to 12 cycles using a sample-barcoded 5' primer and a J-beta primer mix. TCRdb passed the 5' RACE reads through MiXCR, listing each CDR3 protein once. The table records about 1 million distinct CDR3 sequences, 45% of them present only once. The TCR comes from a woman aged 55-70 years in good health. Sample: blood. The chain joins TRBV7-2 to TRBJ1-4, with D maybe TRBD1 (6 bases). CDR3 coding DNA: TGTGCCAGCAGCCCACAACAGGGCTTTAATGAAAAACTGTTTTTT. Its protein is CASSPQQGFNEKLFF.